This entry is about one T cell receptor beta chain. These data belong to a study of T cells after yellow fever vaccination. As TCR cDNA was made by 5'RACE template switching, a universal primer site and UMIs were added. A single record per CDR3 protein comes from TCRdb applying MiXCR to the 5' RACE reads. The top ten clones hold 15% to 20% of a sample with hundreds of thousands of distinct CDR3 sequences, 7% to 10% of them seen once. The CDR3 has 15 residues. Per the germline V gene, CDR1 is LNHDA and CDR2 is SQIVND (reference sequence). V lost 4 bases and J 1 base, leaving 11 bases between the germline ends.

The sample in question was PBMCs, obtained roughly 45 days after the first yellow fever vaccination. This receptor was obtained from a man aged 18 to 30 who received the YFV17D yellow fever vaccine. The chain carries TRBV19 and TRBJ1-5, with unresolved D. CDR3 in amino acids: CASSRKTASNQPQHF. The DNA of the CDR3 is TGTGCCAGTAGTAGAAAGACGGCAAGCAATCAGCCCCAGCATTTT.